These 32 T cell receptor beta chains originate from one sample sequenced in a study of blood T cell repertoires in COVID-19. Profiling relied on immunoSEQ multiplex PCR, and the TCRdb table lists in-frame clones only, not all of them. The data contain 90,000 to 120,000 clones, around 90% of them singletons. Sequencing input: peripheral blood. The source of these receptors is a man between 35 and 55 years old with active or convalescent COVID-19.

The rearrangement uses TRBV28 and TRBJ2-3; D is undetermined. The germline CDR1 and CDR2 sequences are MDHEN and SYDVKM. CDR3 length: 14 amino acids. V shed 1 base and J shed 1 base, with 6 bases lying between them. The CDR3 DNA reads TGTGCCAGCAGTTTATCCCTTGGCACAGATACGCAGTATTTT. Protein: CASSLSLGTDTQYF.

The genes are TRBV10-3 and TRBJ2-1; TRBD2 agrees at 7 bases. V lost 5 bases to trimming and J lost 2 bases; unmatched junction nucleotides: 6. The CDR3 covers 15 residues. Germline V gene lookup returns CDR1 ENHRY and CDR2 SYGVKD. The chain's CDR3 is CAISLSGTTYNEQFF. The CDR3 bases are TGTGCCATCAGTTTGAGCGGGACGACCTACAATGAGCAGTTCTTC.

This clone was detected only once. The chain joins TRBV5-1 to TRBJ1-1; D remains unclear. Per the germline V gene, CDR1 is SGHRS and CDR2 is YFSETQ. The CDR3 runs 13 residues. Trimming cost V 2 bases and J 1 base, with 6 bases left between them. CDR3: CASSFSGNTEAFF. DNA for the CDR3: TGCGCCAGCAGCTTTTCAGGGAACACTGAAGCTTTCTTT.

This chain joins TRBV13 and TRBJ2-5, with D possibly TRBD1 on 6 matching bases. This CDR3 has 15 residues. CDR1 PRHDT and CDR2 FYEKMQ come from the germline V gene (reference sequence). The V end lost 5 bases, the J end lost 4 bases, and 17 bases lay between the germline ends. CDR3 amino acids: CASSVRTALGETQYF. DNA for the CDR3: TGTGCCAGCAGCGTAAGGACAGCCTTGGGAGAGACCCAGTACTTC.

The rearrangement links TRBV9 to TRBJ2-3; D is perhaps TRBD1 (5 bases). Trimming shortened V by 4 bases and J by 2 bases, and 17 bases separated the two germline ends. CDR1 SGDLS and CDR2 YYNGEE come from the germline V gene. CDR3 length: 16 residues. The DNA of the CDR3 is TGTGCCAGCAGCCCATTTGGGGCGGACCTCACAGATACGCAGTATTTT. Residues: CASSPFGADLTDTQYF.

As to this clone: Other DNA sequences of this sample code for an identical CDR3. The chain has TRBV7-2 and TRBJ1-2; no reliable D call. From germline, CDR1 is SGHTA and CDR2 FQGNSA. Trimming cost V 5 bases and J 4 bases, with 8 bases left between them. This CDR3 region has 12 residues. The CDR3 spells CASSPGVYGYTF. CDR3 DNA sequence: TGTGCCAGCAGCCCGGGAGTCTATGGCTACACCTTC.

The V call is TRBV7-6, the J call TRBJ1-4; 9 positions match TRBD1. V shed 5 bases, J shed 8 bases, and the junction held 15 bases outside the gene matches. CDR1 SGHVS and CDR2 FNYEAQ come from the germline V gene. This CDR3 contains 17 residues. In DNA, the CDR3 is TGTGCCAGCAGCCCCACCCTCCGAGGACAGGGGTGGGAAAAACTGTTTTTT. This encodes CASSPTLRGQGWEKLFF.

V gene TRBV7-2 combines with J gene TRBJ2-3; TRBD1 aligns across 8 bases. With 4 bases clipped from V and 3 bases from J, the junction kept 6 bases outside the gene matches. This CDR3 contains 15 residues. The germline gives CDR1 SGHTA, CDR2 FQGNSA. CDR3 sequence reads: CASSSRQGITDTQYF. In nucleotides, the CDR3 is TGTGCCAGCAGCTCCCGACAGGGGATAACAGATACGCAGTATTTT.

This clone was counted once. The V and J genes are TRBV7-3 and TRBJ2-3; 7 bases are a match to TRBD2. CDR3 length equals 16 residues. Germline CDR1 and CDR2: SGHTA and FQGTGA. Trimming at V came to 0 bases and at J to 3 bases, leaving 6 bases not matched to a gene. CDR3 DNA sequence: TGTGCCAGCAGCTTAACGATCGGGGGGAGGACAGATACGCAGTATTTT. It encodes CASSLTIGGRTDTQYF.

This chain connects TRBV7-6 to TRBJ2-1; TRBD1 aligns across 7 bases. Looked up from germline, CDR1 is SGHVS and CDR2 is FNYEAQ. This CDR3 is 14 amino acids long. V was pared by 3 bases and J by 7 bases, with 6 bases of the junction left unmatched. The CDR3 loop reads CASSFGTVPNEQFF. DNA for the CDR3: TGTGCCAGCAGCTTTGGGACAGTACCTAATGAGCAGTTCTTC.

V gene TRBV28 combines with J gene TRBJ1-6; 8 nucleotides align to TRBD1. Germline CDR1 MDHEN, CDR2 SYDVKM. V trimming: 3 bases; J trimming: 3 bases; junction bases outside the gene matches: 4. This CDR3 region has 16 residues. The CDR3 loop is CASSLPGGFYNSPLHF. The CDR3 coding sequence is TGTGCCAGCAGTTTGCCAGGGGGCTTCTATAATTCACCCCTCCACTTT.

This clone appeared a few times. The rearrangement uses TRBV27 and TRBJ2-1, with TRBD1 identical over 12 bases. The CDR3 has 15 residues. Trimming at V came to 6 bases and at J to 12 bases, leaving 12 bases not matched to a gene. CDR1 is MNHEY, CDR2 SMNVEV, per germline (reference sequence). CDR3 DNA: TGTGCCAGCAGGGCCCCGGGACAGGGGGCGGAGGGGCAGTTCTTC. It encodes CASRAPGQGAEGQFF.

The V call is TRBV30, the J call TRBJ2-7, with 10 nucleotides matching TRBD1. Germline values: CDR1 GTSNPN, CDR2 SVGIG (reference sequence). This CDR3 has 14 residues. The trim removed 3 bases at V and 2 bases at J, leaving 4 bases unmatched. The CDR3, as DNA: TGTGCCTGGAGAAGGGACAGGGGAGCCTACGAGCAGTACTTC. It is translated as CAWRRDRGAYEQYF.

CDR3 residues: CASGGQGEQYF. The CDR3 DNA is TGCGCCAGCGGGGGACAGGGGGAGCAGTACTTC. The chain carries TRBV23-1 and TRBJ2-7, with TRBD1 matching over 10 bases. TRBV23-1 is flagged as an ORF with uncertain function. V shed 8 bases, J shed 7 bases, and the junction held 2 bases outside the gene matches. The CDR3 loop spans 11 amino acids.

This sequence joins TRBV6-4 and TRBJ2-7; 9 bases are shared with TRBD2. The CDR3 has 13 residues. With 9 bases clipped from V and 6 bases from J, the junction kept 9 bases outside the gene matches. From germline, CDR1 is MRHNA and CDR2 SNTAGT. The CDR3 reads CASLISGRGEQYF. The CDR3 nucleotides read TGTGCCAGTCTCATTAGCGGGAGAGGCGAGCAGTACTTC.

The chain has TRBV28 and TRBJ2-1, with a weak D call TRBD1 (5 bases). The germline gives CDR1 MDHEN, CDR2 SYDVKM. This CDR3 has 11 residues. Trimming took 8 bases from V and 8 from J, leaving 10 bases between them. Written as DNA, the CDR3 is TGTGCCAGCCAGGGTATTCATGAGCAGTTCTTC. Translating gives CASQGIHEQFF.

This clone was observed once. The V and J genes are TRBV20-1 and TRBJ2-3, with TRBD2 identical over 11 bases. The germline V gene has CDR1 DFQATT and CDR2 SNEGSKA (reference sequence). The CDR3 runs to 11 residues. V dropped 6 bases and J dropped 14; count of bases not matched to a gene: 7. As DNA, the CDR3 is TGCAGTGCCCTTGGACTAGCGGGTTGGTATTTT. This encodes CSALGLAGWYF.

The CDR3 sequence: CAWSRGFPYGYTF. The CDR3, as DNA: TGTGCCTGGAGTAGAGGGTTCCCCTATGGCTACACCTTC. This chain uses TRBV30 with TRBJ1-2; D remains unclear. CDR1 and CDR2 (germline): GTSNPN, SVGIG (reference sequence). There are 13 residues in the CDR3. Deletions cut 2 bases from V and 4 bases from J, with 11 bases between.

This clone has just a few counts. The gene calls are TRBV20-1 and TRBJ1-2; the D is unclear. V lost 0 bases to trimming and J lost 12 bases, with 11 bases between them. The CDR3 sequence is 11 residues long. Germline CDR1 reads DFQATT; CDR2 reads SNEGSKA (reference sequence). The CDR3 nucleotides read TGCAGTGCTAGAGAGAAGTCTCGGGACACCTTC. Protein product: CSAREKSRDTF.

The chain is built from TRBV11-2 and TRBJ2-3, with D maybe TRBD1 (6 bases). Germline values: CDR1 SGHAT, CDR2 FQNNGV. Deletions cut 0 bases from V and 6 bases from J, with 13 bases between. The CDR3 extends over 15 amino acids. The chain's CDR3 is CASSLDGSGVDTQYF. The DNA for the CDR3 is TGTGCCAGCAGCTTAGACGGATCAGGGGTGGATACGCAGTATTTT.

This chain connects TRBV6-6 to TRBJ1-1; TRBD1 matches 9 bases. Trimming at V came to 5 bases and at J to 2 bases, leaving 21 bases not matched to a gene. CDR3 length: 20 residues. Germline CDR1 MNHNY, CDR2 SVGAGI (reference sequence). CDR3 nucleotides: TGTGCCAGCAGTCACACCGGGACAGGGAGAAGAAAAAGCAAAAACACTGAAGCTTTCTTT. It codes for CASSHTGTGRRKSKNTEAFF.

This chain joins TRBV18 and TRBJ2-7; TRBD2 agrees at 7 bases. V shed 0 bases, J shed 8 bases, and the junction held 13 bases outside the gene matches. This CDR3 comprises 16 residues. Per the germline V gene, CDR1 is KGHSH and CDR2 is LQKENI. For the CDR3, the DNA is TGTGCCAGCTCACCACCCTGGGCGGGAGCGAGAAACCAGCAGTACTTC. Amino acid sequence: CASSPPWAGARNQQYF.

V and J are TRBV18 and TRBJ2-5, with no clear D. Germline V lookup: CDR1 KGHSH, CDR2 LQKENI. Trimming stripped 0 bases from V and 1 base from J, with 6 bases between. The CDR3 sequence is 14 residues long. This chain's CDR3 is CASSPPSGQETQYF. DNA for the CDR3: TGTGCCAGCTCACCACCCTCAGGCCAAGAGACCCAGTACTTC.

This clone has a single count. V gene TRBV5-1 combines with J gene TRBJ2-3; 9 nucleotides match TRBD1. V shed 4 bases and J 9 bases; nucleotides not matched to a gene: 12. Germline CDR1 is SGHRS and CDR2 is YFSETQ. The CDR3 contains 15 residues. CDR3 bases: TGCGCCAGCAGCCTGCCGCTGGGACAGGGAGACACGCAGTATTTT. This codes for CASSLPLGQGDTQYF.

The V call is TRBV5-4, the J call TRBJ1-2, with TRBD1 as a possible D gene (6 bases). CDR1 and CDR2 (germline): SGHNT, YYREEE (reference sequence). The V gene lost 0 bases and the J gene lost 7 bases, with 10 bases spanning the gap. The CDR3 has 13 amino acids. In DNA form, the CDR3 reads TGTGCCAGCAGCTTGGGGGGGCAAGGTGGCTACACCTTC. Protein product: CASSLGGQGGYTF. Based on the CDR3 plus reference TRBV5-4 and TRBJ1-2, the full variable domain is ETGVTQSPTHLIKTRGQQVTLRCSSQSGHNTVSWYQQALGQGPQFIFQYYREEENGRGNFPPRFSGLQFPNYSSELNVNALELDDSALYLCASSLGGQGGYTFGSGTRLTVV.

The rearrangement uses TRBV7-9 and TRBJ1-1; 12 bases agree with TRBD1. From germline, CDR1 is SEHNR and CDR2 FQNEAQ (reference sequence). The CDR3 covers 13 residues. J lost 8 bases, V lost 8 bases, and 6 bases had no gene match. CDR3 nucleotides: TGTGCCAGCGGGGACAGGGGGCTTCAAGAAGCTTTCTTT. Protein: CASGDRGLQEAFF.

The gene calls are TRBV5-4 and TRBJ2-2; 8 bases fit TRBD1. Germline CDR1 is SGHNT and CDR2 is YYREEE (reference sequence). J gave up 4 bases and V 0 bases, and 5 bases lay outside the gene matches. The CDR3 has 16 residues. For the CDR3, the DNA is TGTGCCAGCAGCTTGGCAGGGGGCCTACCCACCGGGGAGCTGTTTTTT. This translates into CASSLAGGLPTGELFF.

A single count supports this clone. The V call is TRBV21-1, the J call TRBJ2-1; TRBD1 is the table's D call, not checked against the DNA. TRBV21-1 represents a pseudogene. The CDR3 sequence is 14 residues long. CDR3 bases: TGTGCCAGCAGCATCCAACACAGTGGCAAGGAGCAGTTCTTC. It codes for CASSIQHSGKEQFF.

The chain uses TRBV7-9 and TRBJ1-1; 7 bases fit TRBD1. The CDR3 has 12 amino acids. With 1 base clipped from V and 8 bases from J, the junction kept 1 base outside the gene matches. The germline V gene has CDR1 SEHNR and CDR2 FQNEAQ (reference sequence). CDR3 in amino acids: CASSLEGAEAFF. For the CDR3, the DNA is TGTGCCAGCAGCTTAGAGGGGGCGGAAGCTTTCTTT.

The chain uses TRBV15 and TRBJ2-7; tentative D call: TRBD1 (5 bases). Germline CDR1 and CDR2: LNHNV and YYDKDF (reference sequence). Between the trimmed V and J ends, which lost 4 bases and 3 bases, there was a span of 13 bases. This CDR3 region has 14 residues. CDR3 in amino acids: CATSKGRQSYEQYF. The DNA for the CDR3 is TGTGCCACCAGCAAGGGTAGACAGAGCTACGAGCAGTACTTC.

The J gene is TRBJ1-3, the V gene TRBV7-2; a weak D match, TRBD1 (5 bases). Trimming removed 5 bases at V and 4 bases at J, with 18 bases between. The CDR3 has 16 residues. The germline V gene has CDR1 SGHTA and CDR2 FQGNSA. The CDR3 spells CASSQSWAGSGNTIYF. The CDR3 DNA sequence: TGTGCCAGCAGCCAATCCTGGGCAGGGTCCGGAAACACCATATATTTT.

The chain joins TRBV5-6 to TRBJ2-7; unclear D gene. The CDR3 runs 13 residues. From germline, CDR1 is SGHDT and CDR2 YYEEEE. V was cut by 0 bases and J by 2 bases, with 6 bases left in between. CDR3 amino acids: CASSLVTAYEQYF. CDR3 DNA: TGTGCCAGCAGCTTGGTTACGGCCTACGAGCAGTACTTC.